This passage covers 7 T cell receptor beta chains from one sample sequenced in a study of cytotoxic CD8 clonotypes in ibrutinib-treated CLL. Data came from immunoSEQ multiplex PCR; TCRdb stores just in-frame clones and leaves some out. The table has approximately 22,000 clones, roughly 70% seen once. Sequenced here: PBMCs, sampled before ibrutinib treatment. Receptor source: a human donor with chronic lymphocytic leukemia.

The chain is built from TRBV7-2 and TRBJ2-7; tentative D call: TRBD1 (6 bases). In germline, CDR1 is SGHTA, CDR2 FQGNSA. The CDR3 runs 15 residues. The ends were cut back, 5 bases at V and 3 bases at J, with 17 bases in the middle. CDR3 DNA sequence: TGTGCCAGCAGCGTGCTACCGGGACATAGCTACGAGCAGTACTTC. Translation gives CASSVLPGHSYEQYF.

The chain links TRBV19 to TRBJ2-7, with no clear D. The CDR3 is 14 residues long. Looked up from germline, CDR1 is LNHDA and CDR2 is SQIVND (reference sequence). The V and J ends lost 1 base and 1 base respectively, with 8 bases between them. This CDR3 reads CASSIVSTSYEQYF. The CDR3 DNA follows: TGTGCCAGTAGTATAGTGTCTACATCCTACGAGCAGTACTTC.

V is TRBV6-6 and J is TRBJ1-1, with no clear D. V was clipped by 7 bases and J by 5 bases, with 11 bases between them. The CDR3 extends over 12 amino acids. Germline CDR1 reads MNHNY; CDR2 reads SVGAGI (reference sequence). CDR3 nucleotide sequence: TGTGCCAGCACCGGCTGGGGAACTGAAGCTTTCTTT. It yields the protein CASTGWGTEAFF.

This chain uses TRBV11-3 with TRBJ2-4, with TRBD2 as a possible D gene (6 bases). V gave up 0 bases and J gave up 10 bases, with 10 bases separating them. From germline, CDR1 is SGHNT and CDR2 YENEEA. The CDR3 has 13 residues. CDR3 sequence: CASSLDPRGIQYF. For the CDR3, the DNA is TGTGCCAGCAGCTTAGACCCGCGGGGAATTCAGTACTTC.

This clone was observed once. The chain has TRBV5-1 and TRBJ2-3, with 8 bases that match TRBD2. The length of the CDR3 is 16 residues. With V trimmed by 1 base and J by 2 bases, 6 bases remained unmatched. Germline V CDR1 and CDR2: SGHRS, YFSETQ. The CDR3 spells CASSLFSGDSTDTQYF. CDR3 bases: TGCGCCAGCAGCTTGTTTAGCGGGGACTCCACAGATACGCAGTATTTT.

The J gene is TRBJ1-1, the V gene TRBV27; D uncertain. V gave up 3 bases and J gave up 1 base, with 12 bases separating them. The CDR3 has 15 residues. Germline lookup yields CDR1 MNHEY and CDR2 SMNVEV (reference sequence). The CDR3 sequence is CASSFSTLGNTEAFF. DNA for the CDR3: TGTGCCAGCAGTTTTTCGACACTCGGGAACACTGAAGCTTTCTTT.

This chain connects TRBV11-2 to TRBJ2-1, with 11 bases identical to TRBD2. CDR1 is SGHAT and CDR2 is FQNNGV in the germline V gene. The CDR3 has 15 amino acids. V dropped 4 bases and J dropped 7; count of bases not matched to a gene: 6. The CDR3: CASSSRGLAVNEQFF. Written as DNA, the CDR3 is TGTGCCAGCAGCTCGAGGGGACTAGCGGTGAATGAGCAGTTCTTC.